Each of the 4 T cell receptor beta chains below was sequenced from the same sample in a study of T cell responses to AZD1222 COVID-19 vaccine. Sequencing used immunoSEQ multiplex PCR; TCRdb keeps in-frame clones, though not all of them. The data contain roughly 150,000 clones, 80% to 95% of them seen just once; the ten biggest clones take up over 1.5%. The material was peripheral blood, obtained on day 0 of AZD1222 vaccination. These receptors came from an adult in good health.

The V gene is TRBV7-9, the J gene TRBJ1-2, with D perhaps matching TRBD1 (5 bases). The CDR3 loop spans 16 amino acids. Trimming pared 5 bases from V and 3 bases from J, leaving 19 bases between. The germline gives CDR1 SEHNR, CDR2 FQNEAQ (reference sequence). CDR3 sequence: CASSRTGQGMDYGYTF. The CDR3 DNA is TGTGCCAGCAGCCGAACGGGGCAGGGAATGGACTATGGCTACACCTTC. The full variable domain, its missing parts supplied by reference TRBV7-9 and TRBJ1-2, is DTGVSQNPRHKITKRGQNVTFRCDPISEHNRLYWYRQTLGQGPEFLTYFQNEAQLEKSRLLSDRFSAERPKGSFSTLEIQRTEQGDSAMYLCASSRTGQGMDYGYTFGSGTRLTVV.

The chain uses TRBV4-2 and TRBJ2-3; 12 bases are shared with TRBD2. The CDR3 is 18 amino acids. Germline V gene sequence: CDR1 LGHNA, CDR2 YNFKEQ. J gave up 4 bases and V 0 bases, and 8 bases lay outside the gene matches. The CDR3 DNA sequence: TGTGCCAGCAGCCAAGATCCGCCTAGCGGGGGGGAGGCAGATACGCAGTATTTT. Amino acids: CASSQDPPSGGEADTQYF.

The chain uses TRBV19 and TRBJ2-3, with no clear D. Per germline, CDR1 LNHDA and CDR2 SQIVND (reference sequence). Trimming shortened V by 5 bases and J by 6 bases, and 18 bases separated the two germline ends. CDR3 length equals 15 residues. CDR3 bases: TGTGCCAGTAGTGGTGGCGACTTAATAGGGGATACGCAGTATTTT. Translating gives CASSGGDLIGDTQYF.

The V and J genes are TRBV4-2 and TRBJ1-1; the D is unclear. The germline gives CDR1 LGHNA, CDR2 YNFKEQ. V shed 4 bases and J shed 0 bases, with 3 bases lying between them. The CDR3 is made up of 12 amino acids. CDR3 amino acids: CASSRVNTEAFF. CDR3 sequence (DNA): TGTGCCAGCAGCCGGGTGAACACTGAAGCTTTCTTT.